Presented here are 8 T cell receptor beta chains from one specimen sequenced in a study of post-analysis software for immune sequencing data. General observations from the study: Patients had higher frequencies than controls of five or six TRBV segments, including TRBV5-6, TRBV5-1 and TRBV20-1.

The TCR beta cDNA libraries carried unique molecular identifiers. TCRdb analysed the PCR reads with MiXCR anew, one entry per CDR3 protein. This sample carries some 700,000 distinct CDR3 sequences, approximately 59% of them seen once, and the ten largest clones take 10% to 12%. These receptors' targets are unknown. The sequencing sample was made of blood. The receptors originated from a girl aged 2 to 9 with multiple sclerosis.

The chain uses TRBV7-2 and TRBJ2-3; D unclear. Germline lookup yields CDR1 SGHTA and CDR2 FQGNSA. V was trimmed by 0 bases and J by 5 bases, leaving 6 bases between them. The CDR3 has 13 residues. The CDR3 sequence is CASSLARKDTQYF. For the CDR3, the DNA is TGTGCCAGCAGCTTAGCTCGGAAAGATACGCAGTATTTT.

V is TRBV6-4 and J is TRBJ1-2, with a possible D match to TRBD1 (5 bases). V was clipped by 2 bases and J by 4 bases, with 8 bases between them. The CDR3 contains 13 residues. Germline V CDR1 and CDR2: MRHNA, SNTAGT. CDR3 DNA: TGTGCCAGCAGTGACCCCGACAGCTATGGCTACACCTTC. Translating it yields CASSDPDSYGYTF.

There are a few counts of this clonotype. This chain joins TRBV9 and TRBJ1-5; a weak D match, TRBD1 (5 bases). The CDR3 has 14 residues. With 3 bases removed from V and 8 bases from J, the gap between germline ends came to 15 bases. Germline CDR1 reads SGDLS; CDR2 reads YYNGEE. CDR3 nucleotides: TGTGCCAGCAGCGAGGAGGGTGTAGGGGAGCCCCAGCATTTT. This gives the protein CASSEEGVGEPQHF.

The chain links TRBV12-3 or TRBV12-4 to TRBJ1-2, with D uncertain. The V and J ends lost 5 bases and 3 bases respectively, with 16 bases between them. The CDR3 extends over 15 amino acids. For the CDR3, the DNA is TGTGCCAGCAGTCTTCTACTAAGCTCACACTATGGCTACACCTTC. This encodes CASSLLLSSHYGYTF.

V and J are TRBV27 and TRBJ1-1, with TRBD1 identical over 8 bases. Germline loops: CDR1 MNHEY, CDR2 SMNVEV (reference sequence). V was clipped by 8 bases and J by 6 bases; unmatched bases: 8. The CDR3 has 13 amino acids. The CDR3 DNA reads as TGTGCCAGCGGCGACAGGGGTAGGGCTGAAGCTTTCTTT. Encoded protein: CASGDRGRAEAFF.

V is TRBV6-1 and J is TRBJ2-5, with D unclear. With the DNA end fitting TRBJ2-7 better, the J assignment may be wrong. This CDR3 is built from 13 residues. The germline gives CDR1 MNHNS, CDR2 SASEGT. The CDR3 spells CASSEVISFEQYF. CDR3 sequence (DNA): TGTGCCAGCAGTGAAGTTATTAGCTTCGAGCAGTACTTC.

The V and J genes are TRBV4-2 and TRBJ2-7; 8 bases line up with TRBD1. CDR1 and CDR2 from the germline V gene are LGHNA and YNFKEQ. V shed 4 bases, J shed 2 bases, and the junction held 19 bases outside the gene matches. The CDR3 has 19 residues. CDR3 in DNA: TGTGCCAGCAGCCGAGTTATTGGAACCGGGACAGGTTCAACCTACGAGCAGTACTTC. This encodes CASSRVIGTGTGSTYEQYF.

This clonotype was counted a few times. The chain employs TRBV6-1 and TRBJ1-1, with a possible D match to TRBD1 (6 bases). Trimming stripped 3 bases from V and 5 bases from J, with 13 bases between. CDR3 size: 14 residues. Germline values: CDR1 MNHNS, CDR2 SASEGT. CDR3 nucleotide sequence: TGTGCCAGCAGTGAGATGGGACATCGGACTGAAGCTTTCTTT. Translation: CASSEMGHRTEAFF.